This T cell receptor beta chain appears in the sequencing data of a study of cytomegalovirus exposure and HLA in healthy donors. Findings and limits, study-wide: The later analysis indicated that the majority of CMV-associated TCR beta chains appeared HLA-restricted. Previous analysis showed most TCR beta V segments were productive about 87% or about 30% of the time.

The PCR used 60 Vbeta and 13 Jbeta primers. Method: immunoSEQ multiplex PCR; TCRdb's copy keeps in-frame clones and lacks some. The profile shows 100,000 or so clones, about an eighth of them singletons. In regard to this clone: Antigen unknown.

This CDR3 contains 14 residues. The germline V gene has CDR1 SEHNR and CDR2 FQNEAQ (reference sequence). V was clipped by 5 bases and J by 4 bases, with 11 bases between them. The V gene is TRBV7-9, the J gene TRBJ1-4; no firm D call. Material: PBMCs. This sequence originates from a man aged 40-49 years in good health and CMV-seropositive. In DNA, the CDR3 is TGTGCCAGCAGCACACACGGGAGTAATGAAAAACTGTTTTTT. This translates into CASSTHGSNEKLFF.